These T cell receptor beta chains were read from a single sample in a study of blood T cell repertoires in COVID-19. Produced via immunoSEQ multiplex PCR; TCRdb's table is partial and in-frame only. The sample has around 150,000 clones; 65% to 90% are singletons. Sequenced: peripheral blood. The receptors stem from a man in his 70s with acute or convalescent COVID-19. Both conserved end residues are part of each CDR3. A D gene is named only where the DNA matches it firmly. Rows may omit the clone size; those that give it use once, few, many or a size class.

d_call j_call clone_size v_call cdr3_aa cdr3_nt
TRBD1 TRBJ1-1 . TRBV4-3 CASSLWTGSPEAFF TGCGCCAGCAGCCTTTGGACAGGGAGTCCTGAAGCTTTCTTT
TRBD2 TRBJ2-1 . TRBV7-2 CASSSTSGYNEQFF TGTGCCAGCAGCTCTACTAGCGGGTACAATGAGCAGTTCTTC
. TRBJ2-2 . TRBV19 CASSIFPGSTGELFF TGTGCCAGTAGTATATTCCCGGGGTCCACCGGGGAGCTGTTTTTT
. TRBJ1-6 . TRBV28 CASGGGSYNSPLHF TGTGCCAGCGGCGGGGGGAGCTATAATTCACCCCTCCACTTT
. TRBJ2-5 . TRBV25-1 CASSFSPETQYF TGTGCCAGCAGTTTCTCCCCAGAGACCCAGTACTTC
TRBD1 TRBJ1-1 . TRBV6-5 CASNGDSSLEAFF TGTGCCAGCAATGGGGACAGCAGCCTCGAAGCTTTCTTT
. TRBJ2-3 once TRBV27 CASSLRRLDTQYF TGTGCCAGCAGTTTACGCAGGCTGGATACGCAGTATTTT
. TRBJ2-1 . TRBV13 CASSLSALEGDEQFF TGTGCCAGCAGCTTATCTGCCCTAGAAGGGGATGAGCAGTTCTTC
. TRBJ2-7 . TRBV5-1 CASSWGGVGEQYF TGCGCCAGCAGCTGGGGGGGCGTGGGCGAGCAGTACTTC
TRBD1 TRBJ2-1 . TRBV25-1 CASSLTGGWYNEQFF TGTGCCAGCTCCCTCACAGGGGGCTGGTACAATGAGCAGTTCTTC
. TRBJ1-6 . TRBV24-1 CATSDDRSNSPLHF TGTGCCACCAGTGATGACAGATCTAATTCACCCCTCCACTTT
. TRBJ2-7 . TRBV28 CAIRNSVDYEQYF TGTGCCATCCGAAATAGCGTCGACTACGAGCAGTACTTC
. TRBJ2-7 . TRBV21-1 CASSILTSGTHEQYF TGTGCCAGCAGCATCTTGACTAGCGGGACCCACGAGCAGTACTTC
. TRBJ2-3 . TRBV5-1 CASREGSTDTQYF TGCGCCAGCAGGGAGGGAAGTACAGATACGCAGTATTTT
. TRBJ1-4 . TRBV6-2/TRBV6-3 CASSYSSGATNEKLFF TGTGCCAGCAGTTACTCCTCGGGAGCAACTAATGAAAAACTGTTTTTT
. TRBJ2-3 . TRBV6-5 CASSYSGADTQYF TGTGCCAGCAGTTACTCGGGAGCAGATACGCAGTATTTT
TRBD2 TRBJ2-2 . TRBV2 CASKGLAGATGELFF TGTGCCAGCAAGGGACTAGCGGGAGCGACCGGGGAGCTGTTTTTT